The rows below give T cell receptor beta chains drawn from one sample of a study of beta chain features in type 1 diabetes. Some clones are missing from TCRdb's copy, which holds only in-frame ones; the method was immunoSEQ multiplex PCR. Seen here are some 150,000 clones, 10% observed once, and the top ten hold approximately 1.3%. Sequencing input: naive CD4+ T cells from blood. These receptors came from a young man in good health. Each CDR3 is given with its conserved first and last residue. The order of the fields is clone size, V gene, J gene, D gene, CDR3 DNA, CDR3 protein. D genes are given only for firm matches. Size tells how often a clone was seen (once, few, many) or the class of an expanded clone, and some rows leave it out.

NA	TRBV7-2	TRBJ1-5	NA	TGTGCCAGCAGCTCTGCCGGGGCCGCGGGGCAGCCCCAGCATTTT	CASSSAGAAGQPQHF
few	TRBV6-6	TRBJ2-3	TRBD2	TGTGCCAGCAGGGGACTAGCGGGTATCACAGATACGCAGTATTTT	CASRGLAGITDTQYF
NA	TRBV7-2	TRBJ1-2	NA	TGTGCCAGCAGCTTAGCAGGGGCAGTTGGCTACACCTTC	CASSLAGAVGYTF
few	TRBV14	TRBJ2-7	NA	TGTGCCAGCAGCCAAGCCCAGGGATACTACGAGCAGTACTTC	CASSQAQGYYEQYF
NA	TRBV15	TRBJ2-4	TRBD2	TGTGCCACCAGCAGACGGGGGGGCGGTGGGATTCAGTACTTC	CATSRRGGGGIQYF
NA	TRBV2	TRBJ2-7	TRBD2	TGTGCCAGCACCGCCCTAGCGGGGGCGAACGAGCAGTACTTC	CASTALAGANEQYF
NA	TRBV11-2	TRBJ2-7	NA	TGTGCCAGCAGCTTAGGGCAGGGCCTGACCTACGAGCAGTACTTC	CASSLGQGLTYEQYF
NA	TRBV7-2	TRBJ2-7	TRBD1	TGTGCCAGCAGCGTAGGACAGGGGAAGAACTACGAGCAGTACTTC	CASSVGQGKNYEQYF
few	TRBV18	TRBJ1-5	NA	TGTGCCAGCTCACCATCAGAAGGGGATCAGCCCCAGCATTTT	CASSPSEGDQPQHF
NA	TRBV5-1	TRBJ2-5	TRBD1	TGCGCCAGCAGCTTGGGGGACAGAGGAGGAGAGACCCAGTACTTC	CASSLGDRGGETQYF
NA	TRBV21-1	TRBJ2-7	NA	TGTGCCAGCAGCTCAACGGACAGGGCCCACAACTACGAGCAGTACTTC	CASSSTDRAHNYEQYF
many	TRBV30	TRBJ2-3	NA	TGTGCCTGGAGTGGTGGGGGAGGTCAATCCTTGAATACGCAGTATTTT	CAWSGGGGQSLNTQYF
NA	TRBV6-6	TRBJ2-5	TRBD1	TGTGCCAGCAGCCCCGGACAGGAAGAGACCCAGTACTTC	CASSPGQEETQYF
NA	TRBV7-8	TRBJ1-3	TRBD1	TGTGCCAGCAGCCCGGGACAGGGAACTGGAAACACCATATATTTT	CASSPGQGTGNTIYF
few	TRBV30	TRBJ1-1	NA	TGTGCCTGGAGTGTGAACAGCATGAACACTGAAGCTTTCTTT	CAWSVNSMNTEAFF
many	TRBV4-3	TRBJ2-7	NA	TGCGCCAGCAGCCAGGAAGGGGGTGGGAAGCAGTACTTC	CASSQEGGGKQYF
NA	TRBV19	TRBJ1-5	NA	TGTGCCAGTAGTAGACTGACAGGCGAGAATCAGCCCCAGCATTTT	CASSRLTGENQPQHF
many	TRBV10-3	TRBJ2-1	NA	TGTGCCATCAGTGGGACAAGCAATGAGCAGTTCTTC	CAISGTSNEQFF
few	TRBV4-2	TRBJ2-3	NA	TGTGCCAGCAGCCAAGATCCGGCGGGCGGCACAGATACGCAGTATTTT	CASSQDPAGGTDTQYF
few	TRBV5-6	TRBJ2-6	NA	TGTGCCAGCAGTTGGACAGCCAACTCTGGGGCCAACGTCCTGACTTTC	CASSWTANSGANVLTF
few	TRBV19	TRBJ1-5	NA	TGTGCCAGTAGATGGGGGGGGAATAGCAATCAGCCCCAGCATTTT	CASRWGGNSNQPQHF
NA	TRBV29-1	TRBJ1-2	NA	TGCAGCGTTGAAGTTGGCAGGGAAAAGAGGAACGGCTACACCTTC	CSVEVGREKRNGYTF
NA	TRBV6-1	TRBJ2-5	NA	TGTGCCGCTGGCAGGGACCAAGAGACCCAGTACTTC	CAAGRDQETQYF
few	TRBV9	TRBJ2-2	NA	TGTGCCAGCAGCCCCAGAGGGGGGGCGATCACCGGGGAGCTGTTTTTT	CASSPRGGAITGELFF
NA	TRBV5-1	TRBJ2-3	NA	TGCGCCAGCAGCTTGGTTGCGGGGACGGGGGATACGCAGTATTTT	CASSLVAGTGDTQYF
NA	TRBV20-1	TRBJ2-1	NA	TGCAGTGTCCGACTAGATAATGAGCAGTTCTTC	CSVRLDNEQFF
NA	TRBV15	TRBJ2-5	NA	TGTGCCACCAGCAGAGGCTCTAAAGAGACCCAGTACTTC	CATSRGSKETQYF
NA	TRBV7-6	TRBJ2-2	NA	TGTGCCAGCAGCTTTGGCACAGGACGGAACACCGGGGAGCTGTTTTTT	CASSFGTGRNTGELFF
few	TRBV30	TRBJ1-5	NA	TGTGCCTGGAGTGTATCCAGGGTTATGAATCAGCCCCAGCATTTT	CAWSVSRVMNQPQHF
NA	TRBV6-4	TRBJ2-5	TRBD1	TGTGCCAGCAGTGACGGACAGGGAGAGGTGAAGACCCAGTACTTC	CASSDGQGEVKTQYF
NA	TRBV5-4	TRBJ2-6	NA	TGTGCCAGCAGCTTCGCAGGGCGACCGGCTCCTGGGGCCAACGTCCTGACTTTC	CASSFAGRPAPGANVLTF
NA	TRBV7-2	TRBJ2-7	NA	TGTGCCAGCAGCTTAGAGTTCGGCAGGGTGGACTACGAGCAGTACTTC	CASSLEFGRVDYEQYF
few	TRBV7-8	TRBJ2-1	TRBD1	TGTGCCAGCAGCTTAGCGGGACAGTTCTACAATGAGCAGTTCTTC	CASSLAGQFYNEQFF
NA	TRBV6-5	TRBJ2-7	TRBD1	TGTGCCAGCTACAGTGACAGGGGGACCTACGAGCAGTACTTC	CASYSDRGTYEQYF
few	TRBV10-3	TRBJ1-2	NA	TGTGCCATCGGCGACTCAAACTATGGCTACACCTTC	CAIGDSNYGYTF
few	TRBV20-1	TRBJ1-2	NA	TGCAGTGCTAGTATAGAATATGGCTACACCTTC	CSASIEYGYTF
few	TRBV5-6	TRBJ2-3	NA	TGTGCCAGCAGCTTGGGTGGGGGCCGGGTAGATACGCAGTATTTT	CASSLGGGRVDTQYF
NA	TRBV7-9	TRBJ2-1	NA	TGTGCCAGCAGCGGGGGGACCACATACAATGAGCAGTTCTTC	CASSGGTTYNEQFF
few	TRBV5-4	TRBJ2-2	NA	TGTGCCAGCAGCCAGGCCGATAACACCGGGGAGCTGTTTTTT	CASSQADNTGELFF
many	TRBV7-2	TRBJ2-7	NA	TGTGCCAGCAGCCCAACTTTCGTCGGTCGCGAGCAGTACTTC	CASSPTFVGREQYF
NA	TRBV29-1	TRBJ2-3	NA	TGCAGCGTTGCCCAGACAGCCACAGATACGCAGTATTTT	CSVAQTATDTQYF
NA	TRBV9	TRBJ2-3	TRBD2	TGTGCCAGCAGCGTAACTAGCGGGGGGACAGATACGCAGTATTTT	CASSVTSGGTDTQYF
many	TRBV30	TRBJ1-2	NA	TGTGCCTGGAGCGTCAGCTATGGCTACACCTTC	CAWSVSYGYTF
NA	TRBV2	TRBJ1-2	NA	TGTGCCAGCAGTGAAGAGTCCCGGGGCTACACCTTC	CASSEESRGYTF
few	TRBV10-3	TRBJ1-3	NA	TGTGCCATCACTGACGGGACAAGGGGACACACCATATATTTT	CAITDGTRGHTIYF
few	TRBV7-8	TRBJ2-1	NA	TGTGCCAGCAGCCCAGGGGAATTCGGTCACAATGAGCAGTTCTTC	CASSPGEFGHNEQFF
few	TRBV4-1	TRBJ2-3	NA	TGCGCCAGCAGCCAAGATTTGGGCTCCACAGATACGCAGTATTTT	CASSQDLGSTDTQYF
NA	TRBV7-8	TRBJ1-1	TRBD1	TGTGCCAGCAGCGCCTCGACAGGGGTCTCTGAAGCTTTCTTT	CASSASTGVSEAFF
NA	TRBV6-5	TRBJ1-6	NA	TGTGCCAGCAGTTACTCGAGTCCGGGGAGCCTCCACTTT	CASSYSSPGSLHF
NA	TRBV5-1	TRBJ1-6	TRBD1	TGCGCCAGCAGCTCGATGACAGGGTCCCCTACGAATTCACCCCTCCACTTT	CASSSMTGSPTNSPLHF